The 15 T cell receptor beta chains given below trace back to one sample, sequenced in a study of T-cell reconstitution after alpha-beta-depleted transplantation in children. Unique molecular identifiers were incorporated when the TCRbeta library was constructed. MiXCR, run by TCRdb on the PCR reads, gives a single entry per CDR3 protein. The sample records some 550,000 distinct CDR3 sequences, 23% being singletons. The sequenced sample was PBMCs, mostly from graft donor cells, obtained 360 days after TCRalphabeta/CD19-depleted stem cell transplant. These receptors all stem from a boy under two years old who had a stem cell transplant for acute myeloid leukemia, so the T cells may come from the graft donor.

This chain connects TRBV20-1 to TRBJ1-2, with D perhaps matching TRBD1 (6 bases). CDR3 size: 15 residues. CDR1 DFQATT and CDR2 SNEGSKA come from the germline V gene (reference sequence). V gave up 6 bases and J gave up 4 bases, with 21 bases separating them. The CDR3 sequence is CSAIETGRSLYGYTF. Written as DNA, the CDR3 is TGCAGTGCAATAGAGACAGGACGGAGCCTCTATGGCTACACCTTC.

V usage is TRBV20-1 and J usage is TRBJ2-7, with a weak D call TRBD2 (6 bases). V was trimmed by 5 bases and J by 3 bases, leaving 17 bases between them. There are 14 residues in the CDR3. CDR1 DFQATT and CDR2 SNEGSKA come from the germline V gene (reference sequence). CDR3 region: CSAGTAGRIYEQYF. CDR3 DNA: TGCAGTGCTGGCACGGCGGGGCGTATCTACGAGCAGTACTTC.

The J gene is TRBJ1-5, the V gene TRBV6-5; 8 nucleotides align to TRBD1. Germline trimming cut 0 bases from V and 5 bases from J; bases unmatched to any gene: 9. The CDR3 is 17 amino acids. Germline V gives CDR1 MNHEY, CDR2 SVGAGI. The chain's CDR3 is CASSYSQLQGGHQPQHF. Written as DNA, the CDR3 is TGTGCCAGCAGTTACTCCCAGTTACAGGGGGGTCATCAGCCCCAGCATTTT.

This clonotype was counted at least ten times. This rearrangement joins TRBV7-2 to TRBJ2-3; D unresolved. CDR3 length: 13 residues. Germline loops: CDR1 SGHTA, CDR2 FQGNSA. Deletions cut 4 bases from V and 4 bases from J, with 9 bases between. The CDR3 DNA is TGTGCCAGCAGCTCCCCTCTAGCAGATACGCAGTATTTT. Protein: CASSSPLADTQYF.

This clonotype appeared many times. The chain recombines TRBV6-5 with TRBJ2-5; the match to TRBD1 covers 7 bases. Trimming removed 3 bases from V and 7 bases from J; junction bases left unmatched: 11. This CDR3 has 15 residues. Germline V gene sequence: CDR1 MNHEY, CDR2 SVGAGI. CDR3 in DNA: TGTGCCAGCAGTTATCTGAGAGGGGGCGAGGGGACCCAGTACTTC. Translation: CASSYLRGGEGTQYF.

This clonotype came up a few times. The rearrangement links TRBV12-3 or TRBV12-4 to TRBJ2-3; 7 nucleotides line up with TRBD1. CDR3 length: 17 amino acids. V trimming: 6 bases; J trimming: 0 bases; junction bases outside the gene matches: 12. The CDR3 DNA sequence: TGTGCCAGCAGCACCAGGCCCCTGACAGGGAGCACAGATACGCAGTATTTT. It is translated as CASSTRPLTGSTDTQYF.

This clonotype occurred a few times. J is TRBJ2-7 and V is TRBV20-1, with TRBD1 identical over 9 bases. Per the germline V gene, CDR1 is DFQATT and CDR2 is SNEGSKA (reference sequence). CDR3 size: 14 residues. V shed 3 bases and J 3 bases; nucleotides not matched to a gene: 6. The CDR3 region is CSARDRGEYYEQYF. The DNA for the CDR3 is TGCAGTGCTAGGGACAGGGGAGAGTACTACGAGCAGTACTTC.

This clonotype was seen ten or more times. The chain links TRBV7-2 to TRBJ2-4, with D tentatively TRBD2 (6 bases). The germline CDR1 and CDR2 sequences are SGHTA and FQGNSA. With 1 base removed from V and 6 bases from J, the gap between germline ends came to 10 bases. This CDR3 contains 14 residues. The CDR3 reads CASSLGGAGNIQYF. CDR3 DNA sequence: TGTGCCAGCAGCTTAGGCGGGGCGGGAAACATTCAGTACTTC.

The sample holds a few counts of this clonotype. This rearrangement joins TRBV7-9 to TRBJ1-1; a possible D gene is TRBD1 (5 bases). V dropped 8 bases and J dropped 1 base, with 8 bases sitting between them. Germline V gene sequence: CDR1 SEHNR, CDR2 FQNEAQ (reference sequence). CDR3 size: 12 residues. The CDR3 region is CASGHKNTEAFF. The CDR3 region has the DNA TGTGCCAGCGGACACAAGAACACTGAAGCTTTCTTT.

At least ten counts were recorded for this clonotype. CDR3 region: CASSGQGAGNEQFF. The CDR3 region has the DNA TGTGCCAGCAGTGGACAGGGGGCGGGCAATGAGCAGTTCTTC. The gene calls are TRBV6-1 and TRBJ2-1; TRBD1 aligns across 10 bases. The CDR3 runs 14 residues. Trimming took 4 bases from V and 6 from J; bases not matched to a gene: 3. Germline V lookup: CDR1 MNHNS, CDR2 SASEGT.

The chain couples TRBV2 to TRBJ2-7, with D possibly TRBD2 on 6 matching bases. The V end was cut by 4 bases, the J end by 2 bases, with 9 bases between. The V gene's germline CDR1 is SNHLY and CDR2 FYNNEI. The CDR3 has 13 amino acids. This chain's CDR3 is CASSVGGTYEQYV. The DNA for the CDR3 is TGTGCCAGCAGTGTTGGGGGGACCTACGAGCAGTACGTC.

The rearrangement joins TRBV29-1 to TRBJ1-2, with TRBD1 matching 7 bases. The germline V gene encodes CDR1 SQVTM and CDR2 ANQGSEA. The J segment lost 4 bases and the V segment lost 5 bases, leaving 4 bases of the junction unmatched. CDR3 length: 12 residues. The CDR3 loop reads CSVTTGFYGYTF. The CDR3 region has the DNA TGCAGCGTTACGACAGGGTTCTATGGCTACACCTTC. The whole variable domain, filled in from reference TRBV29-1 and TRBJ1-2, reads SAVISQKPSRDICQRGTSLTIQCQVDSQVTMMFWYRQQPGQSLTLIATANQGSEATYESGFVIDKFPISRPNLTFSTLTVSNMSPEDSSIYLCSVTTGFYGYTFGSGTRLTVV.

This chain links TRBV20-1 with TRBJ1-2; D gene ambiguous. CDR1 DFQATT and CDR2 SNEGSKA come from the germline V gene (reference sequence). CDR3 length: 14 residues. Trimming removed 3 bases from V and 3 bases from J, with 14 bases in between. CDR3 in DNA: TGCAGTGCTAGCGAGCTACCCTCTGACTATGGCTACACCTTC. Residues: CSASELPSDYGYTF.

The gene calls are TRBV6-1 and TRBJ2-3; D unclear. The CDR3 consists of 13 residues. The V and J ends lost 6 bases and 6 bases respectively, with 13 bases between them. Germline CDR1 is MNHNS and CDR2 is SASEGT. CDR3 residues: CASSPAWRDTQYF. The CDR3 DNA is TGTGCCAGCAGCCCCGCCTGGCGGGATACGCAGTATTTT.

This rearrangement joins TRBV7-9 to TRBJ2-1; possibly TRBD2 for D (6 bases). Germline V lookup: CDR1 SEHNR, CDR2 FQNEAQ (reference sequence). Trimming cost V 5 bases and J 9 bases, with 20 bases left between them. CDR3 size: 15 residues. Here the CDR3 reads CASSEPRGGRTEQFF. CDR3 sequence (DNA): TGTGCCAGCAGCGAGCCGCGGGGTGGTAGGACTGAGCAGTTCTTC.